This T cell receptor (beta chain) came from a study of blood T cells in healthy people across ages. Study results and caveats: Diversity was higher, and naive CD4+ cells more numerous, in long-lived donors than in aged donors.

This CDR3 contains 17 residues. The germline CDR1 and CDR2 sequences are DFQATT and SNEGSKA (reference sequence). V shed 1 base and J 4 bases; nucleotides not matched to a gene: 15. This clonotype was recorded many times. The antigen remains unidentified. A read error is possible here, since a much larger clone lies one base away. Primers used in a second PCR of roughly 6 to 12 cycles were a sample-barcoded 5' primer and a J-beta primer mix. TCRdb re-called the 5' RACE reads with MiXCR, one entry per CDR3 protein. The sample has 550,000 to 650,000 distinct CDR3 sequences; 25% to 35% are singletons. Healthy Caucasian individuals from Russia aged 6 to 90 served as donors. Samples had at least 7 million PBMCs isolated from them.

Sequencing was performed on blood. The TCR was taken from an elderly woman in good health. The rearrangement links TRBV20-1 to TRBJ2-5; 7 bases align to TRBD2. The CDR3 loop reads CSARVVTGGGFRETQYF. CDR3 DNA: TGCAGTGCTAGAGTGGTCACGGGCGGGGGATTCCGAGAGACCCAGTACTTC.